This TCR beta chain is from a study of OX40 agonist ivuxolimab in advanced cancers. Concerning this clone: What it binds is not known.

TCRdb's table, derived via immunoSEQ multiplex PCR, lists solely in-frame clones and lacks some. The sample comprises tens of thousands of clones, about 90% of which are singletons, and 4.5% to 6% rests with the top ten. People who had autoimmune disease history or systemic immunosuppression were excluded. Trimming took 2 bases from V and 4 from J, leaving 11 bases between them. CDR3 size: 14 residues. Germline lookup yields CDR1 GTSNPN and CDR2 SVGIG (reference sequence). Study-wide results and limits: CD4+ and CD8+ blood T cells expanded clonally by week 6 at 0.1 to 3.0 mg/kg.

The gene calls are TRBV30 and TRBJ1-4, with a possible D match to TRBD1 (6 bases). The sequence derives from an adult with an advanced solid tumor such as melanoma, head and neck, liver or kidney cancer. Sequenced here: CD4+ or CD8+ T cells sorted from blood, sampled in a trial of the OX40 agonist ivuxolimab. The CDR3 DNA follows: TGTGCCTGGAGTTCCTCGGACAGTAATGAAAAACTGTTTTTT. As protein: CAWSSSDSNEKLFF.